This TCR beta chain was recovered during a study of cytomegalovirus exposure and HLA in healthy donors. Study findings and constraints: Sequencing depth roughly uniform across donors was assumed in presence/absence analyses.

The CDR3 contains 15 residues. CDR1 is SGHRS and CDR2 is YFSETQ in the germline V gene. The V gene end was trimmed by 4 bases and the J gene end by 9 bases; junction bases not matched to a gene: 8. Comments on this clone: Its antigen is undetermined.

The PCR made use of 60 Vbeta and 13 Jbeta primers. Generated by immunoSEQ multiplex PCR, the TCRdb table keeps only in-frame clones and is missing some. The sample lists 160,000 or so clones, about 80% occurring once. It was healthy bone marrow donors who served as donors. The specimen was PBMCs. The chain couples TRBV5-1 to TRBJ2-1; TRBD2 aligns across 12 bases. The receptor was derived from a man in his forties or fifties in good health and CMV-seronegative. CDR3 sequence (DNA): TGCGCCAGCAGCCCTCTAGCGGGAGGGCCTGGTGAGCAGTTCTTC. Amino acid sequence: CASSPLAGGPGEQFF.